The sequence of this T cell receptor beta chain was determined in a study of cytomegalovirus exposure and HLA in healthy donors (dated by TCRdb to about 2017). Study-level background: An earlier analysis of several hundred of the donors reported roughly 300 Gb of sequence data and 117 million unique TCR beta sequences from roughly 180 million T cells. An early release covering around 630 HLA-typed donors comprised 250 to 350 gigabases of sequencing data and 65 million to 100 million unique TCR sequences. Of the approximately 400 genotyped donors, around 81% fell in the genetic ancestry cluster associated with self-reported Caucasian donors. The aim of the study was to test whether cataloging public T cell receptors could identify signatures of past pathogen exposure. The T cell repertoires of under 700 subjects were profiled by immunosequencing and related to cytomegalovirus serostatus. Along with the approximately 700-subject first cohort, a separate validation cohort of more than 90 different subjects was used. To predict cytomegalovirus infection status, the study brought together high-throughput TCR immunosequencing, statistical association of individual TCRs with disease status, and machine learning. To study patterns of TCR occurrence, a later analysis re-analyzed previously published TCR beta repertoires from around 660 donors and added high-resolution HLA genotyping. In the later analysis, no new phenotypic data were used to find candidate immune exposures; instead, reliance was placed on TCR beta sequences and their occurrence across donors. An earlier analysis of around 540 of the donors applied high-throughput TCR beta sequencing to assess whether each TCR beta V gene segment acted as functional or pseudogenic. Donor age, sex, ethnicity and CMV serostatus were collected together with the repertoire data. A later genetic analysis took genome-wide SNP genotypes for about 65% of the 666 donors and used that subset as a discovery cohort. Every repertoire in the discovery cohort had been generated on one and the same sequencing platform. HLA typing included class I and class II loci at four-digit resolution. The number of donors typed differed by locus, with roughly 629-640 for A, B, C, DRB1 and DQB1, approximately 500 for DQA1, over 600 for DPA1, and roughly 450 for DPB1. A handful of DR-DQ haplotypes were handled as single units for association and clustering because linkage in the cohort was strong. Among some 400 genotyped donors of the cohort, an average of roughly 230,000 unique TCR beta nucleotide sequences was sequenced per donor, of which about 18% were non-productive. What the work shows at the level of the full study, not this receptor alone: In a later analysis, the rate of TCR association differed among HLA loci, with DRB1 alleles having the most associated TCRs and HLA-C alleles having the fewest. The cohort was sequenced for TCR beta chains only, and without alpha or paired-chain data the features that could be detected were limited. Some IMGT-functional V segments, including TRBV6-2 and TRBV6-3, could not be distinguished by the 87-base-pair reads and were therefore excluded. The classifier was reported to diagnose cytomegalovirus status with high specificity and sensitivity in both the original and validation cohorts. While some public TCRs were present in many individuals, most TCR sequences turned up only very rarely across donors. Over 15 rarely observed V segments, including chromosome 9 orphons, were excluded from the earlier analysis of some 590 of the donors because counts were too low. A further reported finding was that TCR beta sequences accurately predicted the HLA-A and HLA-B alleles for most subjects in the first cohort. In a later analysis, several top co-occurrence clusters were reported to appear linked to parvovirus B19, influenza, CMV and Epstein-Barr virus. Three of the identified cytomegalovirus-associated TCR beta chains were confirmed in vitro to be specific for cytomegalovirus antigens. A cluster of highly shared sequence variants was judged likely to be a technical artifact of the sequencing pipeline. When HLA alleles, especially DR and DQ, strongly co-occurred, TCR associations were difficult to assign to individual alleles. The authors suggested that the approach could potentially be generalized to other disease states and immunological phenotypes. A later analysis associated about 17,000 TCR beta sequences with specific HLA alleles at a false discovery rate of 0.05. In the study, approximately 160 TCR beta chains were listed as associated with cytomegalovirus. In a later analysis, HLA-associated TCR beta chains were found to be more clonally expanded and to have lower generation probabilities than equally common non-associated chains. Correlated functional status among segregating V segments might reflect linkage disequilibrium, but an unknown experimental factor could not be ruled out. HLA typing was unavailable for some donors at each locus, so association tests used only the typed subset. The only immune exposure information available for the cohort was CMV serostatus. Presence/absence analyses assumed roughly uniform sequencing depth across donors, an assumption that may not hold. In an earlier analysis of about 540 of the donors, most TCR beta V segments were observed in productive rearrangements about 87% or about 30% of the time, broadly matching IMGT annotations. V-gene and J-gene trimming of TCR beta chains was associated with a missense DCLRE1C variant in a later genetic analysis, and the association was replicated in an independent cohort. In a later analysis, most CMV-associated TCR beta chains were found to appear HLA-restricted, with HLA associations seemingly driven largely by CMV exposure. According to a later genetic analysis, donors in an Asian-associated ancestry cluster had fewer N-insertions in productive TCRs than the approximately 630-donor mean.

For this clone: It lacks a known antigen. No per-base quality is available; no much larger clone lies one base away.

The cohort comprised some 700 healthy bone marrow donors. Cohort members were all nominally healthy when sampled, although unrecorded immune exposures were likely present. The donor was CMV seronegative and belonged to the group of 320 or so seronegative cohort members. Every donor gave a peripheral blood sample, and the peripheral blood mononuclear cells from that sample were used for TCR beta sequencing. Genomic DNA was extracted from the blood cell samples with the Qiagen DNeasy Blood Extraction Kit. The library relied on the immunoSEQ multiplex PCR assay. A mixture of 60 forward primers for TCR Vbeta segments and 13 reverse primers for TCR Jbeta segments was used in the multiplex PCR. Amplification of the CDR3 region of rearranged TCR beta genes was performed with a multiplex PCR assay on genomic DNA. The amplified TCR beta libraries were sequenced on the Illumina HiSeq System as 87-base-pair reads. Per the source publication's procedure: A later analysis counted about 82 million unique TCR beta chains across the 666 repertoires, and roughly 10 million of these chains were shared by at least two donors. To remove PCR and sequencing errors, raw reads were error-corrected and collapsed into unique sequences using a nearest-neighbor algorithm that merged closely related sequences. V, D and J gene segments were assigned by aligning CDR3 sequences to IMGT reference sequences. For a sequence to be retained, a match of at least six nucleotides was required to both a V gene segment and a J gene segment. A rearrangement was called productive if the CDR3 had no stop codons and remained in frame with V and J, and every other rearrangement was called non-productive. CDR3 was defined according to IMGT convention as the region running from the second conserved V-encoded cysteine to the conserved J-encoded phenylalanine. The earlier analysis of about 560 of the donors excluded any sequence lacking an unambiguous match to a single V gene segment. An earlier analysis of several hundred of the donors classified V segments as functional when productive rearrangements were above 56.7% and as segregating when the standard deviation between donors was above 5%. A statistical classification framework was built to diagnose cytomegalovirus status from the catalog of TCR beta chain sequences. A later analysis assigned V and J genes by comparing TCR nucleotide sequences with IMGT/GENE-DB human TR gene sequences. The TCRdist pipeline was used in a later analysis to assign CDR3 sequences and most-parsimonious VDJ recombination scenarios. In a later analysis, every TCR beta chain was defined by the combination of its CDR3 amino acid sequence and its V-gene family, and reads without a unique V-gene family were dropped. To address suspected cross-contamination and a sequencing artifact, a later analysis removed several hundred highly shared, low-generation-probability nucleotide sequences. A later analysis calculated a clonal expansion index for each public chain from normalized within-repertoire ranks of inferred template counts. A later analysis computed generation probabilities with a VDJ recombination model fitted to out-of-frame rearrangements, and checked the results against IGoR. In a later analysis, hypergeometric tests were used to score TCR-TCR, TCR-HLA and TCR-CMV co-occurrence, with a repertoire-size bias correction applied to TCR pairs. In a later analysis, false discovery rates were estimated by permuting HLA or CMV assignments 20 times. In a later analysis, co-occurring TCRs were grouped using DBSCAN, and TCRdist sequence similarity was added for clustering within HLA-allele-positive subsets. Repertoires with fewer than 30,000 or more than 120,000 public chains, plus five repertoires with anomalous nucleotide sharing, were excluded from co-occurrence clustering. The table comes from immuneACCESS by way of TCRdb, which keeps in-frame sequences with V and J called. Part of the clones is missing from these tables; in studies checked, under half for an unresolved V gene and the rest for unknown reasons. Clone size and V and J calls were adopted from that table, with D and trimming inferred from the DNA. In all, the sample holds about 150,000 clones, and approximately 9% of those were seen once. Clones ranked in the top ten supply 1.5% to 2% of the sample.

From the cysteine through the phenylalanine, the CDR3 covers 16 amino acids. Only CDR3 DNA is held: 48 bases, read in frame from base 1. At the junction V is shortened by 4 bases and J by 0 bases, with 16 bases in between. CDR1 and CDR2 are drawn from the germline V gene: MGHRA, YSYEKL. The TCR originated in a male donor in good health and CMV-seronegative. Source material: PBMCs. The V gene is TRBV4-1 and the J gene is TRBJ2-7, and TRBD1 may be the D gene, going by 6 matching bases. DNA sequence: TGCGCCAGCAGCCGGGGTGGGGGCCATAGCTCCTACGAGCAGTACTTC. This sequence encodes CASSRGGGHSSYEQYF.